Following are 22 T cell receptor beta chains from one sample sequenced in a study of T cells in tuberculosis listed by TCRdb under 2018. Library generation was performed with the immunoSEQ multiplex PCR assay. Entries here come from immuneACCESS through TCRdb and include only in-frame sequences with V and J called. Some clones fail to appear in such tables; in the studies checked, an unresolved V gene covers under half of the shortfall, and the cause of the remainder is unknown. This sample comprises more than 45,000 clones, 88% of them detected only once. The top ten clones comprise roughly 22% of the sample. Thawed, overnight-rested PBMC were stained with GMM-loaded CD1B tetramer, a Live/Dead dye and anti-CD3, then sorted on a FACS Aria II. CD1B tetramers were loaded with C32 glucose monomycolate purified from Rhodococcus equi. The sample was CD1b-GMM tetramer-negative cells sorted from PBMCs. Explained via the paper, the cell subset or site label denotes: T cells not binding CD1B-GMM tetramer, sorted from same donor. These receptors came from an adult woman with latent tuberculosis.

The chain is built from TRBV20-1 and TRBJ1-1, with a possible D match to TRBD1 (6 bases). CDR1 is DFQATT and CDR2 is SNEGSKA in the germline V gene (reference sequence). V gave up 3 bases and J gave up 10 bases, with 12 bases separating them. The CDR3 loop spans 11 amino acids. CDR3 sequence: CSASFRGLAFF. The CDR3 DNA reads as TGCAGTGCTAGTTTCAGGGGCTTAGCTTTCTTT.

This sequence joins TRBV27 and TRBJ1-2, with D unclear. The germline gives CDR1 MNHEY, CDR2 SMNVEV (reference sequence). The V gene lost 4 bases and the J gene lost 8 bases, with 14 bases spanning the gap. This CDR3 has 13 residues. Here the CDR3 reads CASSWEGGRGYTF. For the CDR3, the DNA is TGTGCCAGCAGTTGGGAGGGTGGGCGGGGCTACACCTTC.

V is TRBV25-1 and J is TRBJ2-7, with D perhaps TRBD1 (6 bases). This CDR3 has 12 residues. From germline, CDR1 is MGHDK and CDR2 SYGVNS. The V and J ends lost 8 bases and 4 bases respectively, with 12 bases between them. The CDR3 DNA reads as TGTGCCAGCCGGGACATCCTATACGAGCAGTACTTC. This codes for CASRDILYEQYF.

This clone occurred a few times. This chain uses TRBV2 with TRBJ1-5, with a possible D match to TRBD1 (5 bases). V lost 10 bases, J lost 6 bases, and 16 bases lay in between. CDR1 SNHLY and CDR2 FYNNEI come from the germline V gene. This CDR3 comprises 13 residues. CDR3 residues: CATRPGLRQPQHF. In DNA form, the CDR3 reads TGTGCCACTCGACCGGGACTTCGTCAGCCCCAGCATTTT.

The chain recombines TRBV6-6 with TRBJ2-7, with 10 bases identical to TRBD2. The V segment lost 6 bases and the J segment 4 bases; nucleotides outside the gene matches: 12. The CDR3 length is 16 residues. Germline V gives CDR1 MNHNY, CDR2 SVGAGI (reference sequence). The CDR3 nucleotides read TGTGCCAGCAGCAAAATCAGCGGACTAGCGGATTACGAGCAGTACTTC. This gives the protein CASSKISGLADYEQYF.

The chain is built from TRBV5-1 and TRBJ1-2, with D maybe TRBD1 (6 bases). Per germline, CDR1 SGHRS and CDR2 YFSETQ. The CDR3 loop spans 13 amino acids. Trimming pared 1 base from V and 6 bases from J, leaving 10 bases between. CDR3: CASSLIQGNGYTF. The CDR3 region has the DNA TGCGCCAGCAGCTTGATACAGGGTAATGGCTACACCTTC.

This clone was detected only once. The chain uses TRBV7-9 and TRBJ2-6; TRBD1 matches at 11 bases. Germline V lookup: CDR1 SEHNR, CDR2 FQNEAQ (reference sequence). The trim removed 2 bases at V and 1 base at J, leaving 4 bases unmatched. CDR3 length: 18 residues. CDR3 amino acids: CASSLIGQGASGANVLTF. The CDR3, as DNA: TGTGCCAGCAGCTTAATCGGACAGGGGGCTTCTGGGGCCAACGTCCTGACTTTC.

The chain is built from TRBV27 and TRBJ1-1; TRBD1 matches at 9 bases. The germline gives CDR1 MNHEY, CDR2 SMNVEV (reference sequence). This CDR3 comprises 16 residues. J was trimmed by 3 bases and V by 6 bases; bases with no gene match: 11. The CDR3 region is CASRNTGGGRYTEAFF. The CDR3 DNA reads TGTGCCAGCAGAAATACAGGGGGCGGTAGGTACACTGAAGCTTTCTTT.

CDR3 coding DNA: TGTGCCACCAGGGACTTCGGCGGGGGGGCCCAGAATGAGCAGTTCTTC. It translates to CATRDFGGGAQNEQFF. The chain links TRBV15 to TRBJ2-1, with 9 bases lining up with TRBD2. This CDR3 comprises 16 residues. Germline CDR1 reads LNHNV; CDR2 reads YYDKDF (reference sequence). Trimming took 6 bases from V and 7 from J; bases not matched to a gene: 13.

Worth noting for this clone: The junction and the germline gene differ at one end; a read error may be behind it. The chain couples TRBV30 to TRBJ2-6, with D perhaps TRBD1 (5 bases). From germline, CDR1 is GTSNPN and CDR2 SVGIG (reference sequence). This CDR3 is 14 amino acids long. CDR3 residues: CAWSFPPGASVLTF. In nucleotides, the CDR3 is TGTGCCTGGAGTTTCCCCCCTGGGGCCAGCGTCCTGACTTTC. The variable domain in full, completed from reference TRBV30 and TRBJ2-6, reads SQTIHQWPATLVQPVGSPLSLECTVEGTSNPNLYWYRQAAGRGLQLLFYSVGIGQISSEVPQNLSASRPQDRQFILSSKKLLLSDSGFYLCAWSFPPGASVLTFGAGSRLTVL.

The chain couples TRBV10-2 to TRBJ2-7, with 7 positions matching TRBD2. The trim removed 8 bases at V and 5 bases at J, leaving 15 bases unmatched. This CDR3 is built from 15 residues. Germline assignment: CDR1 WSHSY and CDR2 SAAADI. The CDR3 DNA reads as TGCGCCAGCTCCCCGAGGGCGACGGGGAGGGACGAGCAGTACTTC. Residues: CASSPRATGRDEQYF.

The chain is built from TRBV23-1 and TRBJ1-6; D not resolved. TRBV23-1 is reported as an ORF; its role is uncertain. This CDR3 spans 17 amino acids. V was trimmed by 4 bases and J by 8 bases, leaving 21 bases between them. Written as DNA, the CDR3 is TGCGCCAGCAGTCTAATAAGTCTCGCTTGGCGGGATTCACCCCTCCACTTT. Its translation is CASSLISLAWRDSPLHF.

The chain uses TRBV30 and TRBJ2-2; 9 positions match TRBD2. The CDR3 extends over 14 amino acids. Germline V gives CDR1 GTSNPN, CDR2 SVGIG (reference sequence). V dropped 7 bases and J dropped 6; count of bases not matched to a gene: 9. DNA for the CDR3: TGTGCCTACGCTAGCGGGATAAGATCCGGGGAGCTGTTTTTT. This translates into CAYASGIRSGELFF.

V usage is TRBV18 and J usage is TRBJ2-7; possible D gene TRBD1, 5 bases. V lost 3 bases and J 1 base, leaving 13 bases between the germline ends. Germline V gene sequence: CDR1 KGHSH, CDR2 LQKENI. The CDR3 totals 15 residues. CDR3 in amino acids: CASSPVNRPSYEQYF. As DNA, the CDR3 is TGTGCCAGCTCACCGGTTAACAGGCCGTCCTACGAGCAGTACTTC.

This clone has a handful of counts. Germline is not matched at one junction end, which may reflect a read error. This sequence joins TRBV4-1 and TRBJ2-7, with TRBD2 matching 7 bases. The germline V gene has CDR1 MGHRA and CDR2 YSYEKL. The CDR3 covers 13 residues. In DNA form, the CDR3 reads TGCGCCAGCAGCCAAGATGAGGTCGGGAGGCGAGTCTTC. This encodes CASSQDEVGRRVF.

This clone has a handful of counts. V is TRBV6-6 and J is TRBJ1-3; D is perhaps TRBD1 (5 bases). The CDR3 sequence is 12 residues long. Germline values: CDR1 MNHNY, CDR2 SVGAGI (reference sequence). Trimming pared 3 bases from V and 9 bases from J, leaving 9 bases between. In nucleotides, the CDR3 is TGTGCCAGCAGTTATGATCAGGGCACCATATATTTT. This encodes CASSYDQGTIYF.

CDR3 DNA: TGTGCCAGTAGTATTCACAGGGGGGAAGGTGGCTACACCTTC. Amino acids: CASSIHRGEGGYTF. The chain employs TRBV19 and TRBJ1-2; 8 positions agree with TRBD1. The V segment lost 3 bases and the J segment 7 bases; nucleotides outside the gene matches: 7. Germline V lookup: CDR1 LNHDA, CDR2 SQIVND (reference sequence). This CDR3 is 14 amino acids long.

The sample holds many counts of this clone. V is TRBV19 and J is TRBJ1-5; 10 bases are shared with TRBD1. The germline CDR1 and CDR2 sequences are LNHDA and SQIVND (reference sequence). The CDR3 runs 14 residues. The V segment lost 3 bases and the J segment 7 bases; nucleotides outside the gene matches: 3. DNA of the CDR3: TGTGCCAGTAGTATCGCGACAGGGGGCCAGCCCCAGCATTTT. Amino acid sequence: CASSIATGGQPQHF. The full variable domain, in which reference TRBV19 and TRBJ1-5 provide the parts outside the CDR3, is DGGITQSPKYLFRKEGQNVTLSCEQNLNHDAMYWYRQDPGQGLRLIYYSQIVNDFQKGDIAEGYSVSREKKESFPLTVTSAQKNPTAFYLCASSIATGGQPQHFGDGTRLSIL.

V is TRBV9 and J is TRBJ1-2; tentatively, D is TRBD1 (6 bases). The V end lost 4 bases, the J end lost 8 bases, and 18 bases lay between the germline ends. Germline lookup yields CDR1 SGDLS and CDR2 YYNGEE. The CDR3 extends over 14 amino acids. CDR3 protein: CASSPTPQGQGYTF. In DNA, the CDR3 is TGTGCCAGCAGCCCAACCCCACAGGGCCAAGGCTACACCTTC.

The rearrangement links TRBV4-3 to TRBJ1-6; a weak D match, TRBD1 (5 bases). V shed 0 bases and J shed 10 bases, with 16 bases lying between them. This CDR3 is built from 16 residues. The V gene's germline CDR1 is LGHNA and CDR2 YSLEER. For the CDR3, the DNA is TGCGCCAGCAGCCAAGAATTTAGGGGCGTCTCATCACCCCTCCACTTT. Translation: CASSQEFRGVSSPLHF.

This clone appeared a single time. V is TRBV10-1 and J is TRBJ2-6; unclear D gene. The CDR3 has 14 residues. Germline assignment: CDR1 WNHNN and CDR2 SYGVQD (reference sequence). The V end lost 8 bases, the J end lost 2 bases, and 10 bases lay between the germline ends. CDR3 sequence: CASGRFTGANVLTF. The CDR3 DNA follows: TGCGCCAGCGGCAGGTTTACTGGGGCCAACGTCCTGACTTTC.

This clone was counted a few times. The rearrangement uses TRBV7-2 and TRBJ2-7, with D possibly TRBD2 on 6 matching bases. This CDR3 is 14 amino acids long. Per germline, CDR1 SGHTA and CDR2 FQGNSA. V was pared by 1 base and J by 7 bases, with 14 bases between. The CDR3 here is CASSLVREKAEQYF. The CDR3 coding sequence is TGTGCCAGCAGCTTAGTGCGGGAAAAGGCGGAGCAGTACTTC.